The 26 T cell receptor beta chains listed next were all sequenced from one sample in a study of blood T cell repertoires in COVID-19. Sequencing used immunoSEQ multiplex PCR; TCRdb keeps in-frame clones, though not all of them. The sample has over 200,000 clones, around four fifths seen once. The specimen sequenced was peripheral blood. The receptor source for this set is a man in his forties with active or convalescent COVID-19.

The chain uses TRBV30 and TRBJ2-1, with D possibly matching TRBD1 (5 bases). The germline V gene has CDR1 GTSNPN and CDR2 SVGIG (reference sequence). CDR3 length: 12 residues. Trimming took off 0 bases at V and 8 bases at J, with 8 bases between the two ends. The CDR3 bases are TGTGCCTGGAGTGTAAGGGGCGATGAGCAGTTCTTC. This codes for CAWSVRGDEQFF. Using reference TRBV30 and TRBJ2-1 for the parts outside the CDR3, the full variable domain is SQTIHQWPATLVQPVGSPLSLECTVEGTSNPNLYWYRQAAGRGLQLLFYSVGIGQISSEVPQNLSASRPQDRQFILSSKKLLLSDSGFYLCAWSVRGDEQFFGPGTRLTVL.

In its sample, this clone was seen once. The chain joins TRBV30 to TRBJ2-2; D might be TRBD1 (5 bases). Trimming pared 2 bases from V and 8 bases from J, leaving 12 bases between. CDR1 GTSNPN and CDR2 SVGIG come from the germline V gene (reference sequence). The CDR3 is made up of 13 amino acids. As DNA, the CDR3 is TGTGCCTGGAGTCCCCAGGGTCTTGGGGAGCTGTTTTTT. This gives the protein CAWSPQGLGELFF. The variable domain in full, with the rest retrieved from reference TRBV30 and TRBJ2-2, is SQTIHQWPATLVQPVGSPLSLECTVEGTSNPNLYWYRQAAGRGLQLLFYSVGIGQISSEVPQNLSASRPQDRQFILSSKKLLLSDSGFYLCAWSPQGLGELFFGEGSRLTVL.

This clone is a singleton in its sample. The rearrangement joins TRBV6-6 to TRBJ1-2; D perhaps matches TRBD1 (6 bases). There are 15 residues in the CDR3. The V end lost 6 bases, the J end lost 7 bases, and 21 bases lay between the germline ends. Looked up from germline, CDR1 is MNHNY and CDR2 is SVGAGI (reference sequence). CDR3 protein: CASRDRQAALLGYTF. In DNA, the CDR3 is TGTGCCAGCAGGGACCGACAGGCCGCACTCCTTGGCTACACCTTC.

The rearrangement links TRBV5-6 to TRBJ1-2; 8 nucleotides match TRBD1. Germline values: CDR1 SGHDT, CDR2 YYEEEE. V lost 4 bases, J lost 4 bases, and 6 bases stayed unmatched. The CDR3 loop spans 14 amino acids. In DNA, the CDR3 is TGTGCCAGCAGCGGCGGACAGGGAGCCTATGGCTACACCTTC. Amino acids: CASSGGQGAYGYTF.

The rearrangement uses TRBV25-1 and TRBJ2-7, with 7 bases that match TRBD1. Germline loops: CDR1 MGHDK, CDR2 SYGVNS. The V segment lost 1 base and the J segment 6 bases; nucleotides outside the gene matches: 6. The CDR3 length is 14 residues. CDR3 amino acids: CASSEFGTESEQYF. CDR3 nucleotides: TGTGCCAGCAGTGAATTCGGGACAGAGAGCGAGCAGTACTTC.

The chain combines TRBV6-4 with TRBJ2-3; TRBD1 agrees at 7 bases. V lost 10 bases and J lost 0; bases outside the gene matches: 13. The CDR3 loop spans 16 amino acids. Germline assignment: CDR1 MRHNA and CDR2 SNTAGT. The DNA for the CDR3 is TGTGCCAACAGACAGGGTAATTTTCCTAGCACAGATACGCAGTATTTT. This translates into CANRQGNFPSTDTQYF.

V is TRBV2 and J is TRBJ2-1; 8 bases agree with TRBD2. Germline V gene sequence: CDR1 SNHLY, CDR2 FYNNEI. The trim removed 5 bases at V and 7 bases at J, leaving 13 bases unmatched. The length of the CDR3 is 16 residues. CDR3 loop: CASSWLAGPPKNEQFF. The CDR3 region has the DNA TGTGCCAGCAGTTGGTTAGCGGGGCCCCCTAAAAATGAGCAGTTCTTC.

The chain links TRBV11-3 to TRBJ2-7; D is perhaps TRBD1 (6 bases). The V end lost 0 bases, the J end lost 3 bases, and 15 bases lay between the germline ends. This CDR3 has 16 amino acids. Germline loops: CDR1 SGHNT, CDR2 YENEEA. This CDR3 is CASSLDVGGGIYEQYF. The CDR3 DNA reads as TGTGCCAGCAGCTTAGACGTTGGGGGCGGAATCTACGAGCAGTACTTC.

The chain has TRBV19 and TRBJ2-3; 8 positions match TRBD2. There are 16 residues in the CDR3. Germline V lookup: CDR1 LNHDA, CDR2 SQIVND (reference sequence). Trimming cost V 4 bases and J 3 bases; bases outside gene matches: 9. The CDR3 DNA is TGTGCCAGTAGTAGATCCTCTAGCGGGTGGACAGATACGCAGTATTTT. Its protein is CASSRSSSGWTDTQYF.

The chain recombines TRBV7-2 with TRBJ2-1; D is possibly TRBD1 (5 bases). The CDR3 extends over 14 amino acids. The ends were cut back, 5 bases at V and 9 bases at J, with 17 bases in the middle. Germline values: CDR1 SGHTA, CDR2 FQGNSA. CDR3 sequence reads: CASSAPQTRGEQFF. In nucleotides, the CDR3 is TGTGCCAGCAGCGCCCCCCAGACAAGGGGTGAGCAGTTCTTC.

CDR3 in DNA: TGCGCCAGCAGCCAAGTCCCGGACAGGGGGCGCTTCTCTGGCTACACCTTC. Translated: CASSQVPDRGRFSGYTF. This chain uses TRBV4-1 with TRBJ1-2; 11 bases align to TRBD1. Germline V gene lookup returns CDR1 MGHRA and CDR2 YSYEKL. There are 17 residues in the CDR3. Losses at the gene ends were 1 base for V and 7 bases for J; bases not matched to a gene: 11.

The V and J genes are TRBV19 and TRBJ2-1, with 13 bases matching TRBD2. Trimming removed 7 bases from V and 6 bases from J; junction bases left unmatched: 9. From germline, CDR1 is LNHDA and CDR2 SQIVND (reference sequence). CDR3 length: 16 amino acids. This chain's CDR3 is CASNKGLAGSSNEQFF. The CDR3 DNA sequence: TGTGCCAGTAATAAGGGACTAGCGGGATCCAGCAATGAGCAGTTCTTC.

V usage is TRBV27 and J usage is TRBJ2-7; D call uncertain. V was cut by 7 bases and J by 5 bases, with 9 bases left in between. Looked up from germline, CDR1 is MNHEY and CDR2 is SMNVEV (reference sequence). CDR3 length: 11 residues. CDR3 in DNA: TGTGCCAGCATAGCCCGGAACGAGCAGTACTTC. This codes for CASIARNEQYF.

J is TRBJ2-7 and V is TRBV6-5; TRBD1 matches 7 bases. Unmatched junction bases numbered 11, after V lost 7 bases and J lost 2 bases. This CDR3 has 15 residues. Germline values: CDR1 MNHEY, CDR2 SVGAGI. The CDR3 sequence is CASTVEWQGAYEQYF. CDR3 sequence (DNA): TGTGCCAGCACCGTGGAATGGCAGGGGGCCTACGAGCAGTACTTC.

Remarks on this clone: Germline and junction disagree at one end, which may indicate a read error. The chain links TRBV12-5 to TRBJ1-2; TRBD1 might be the D (5 bases). Looked up from germline, CDR1 is LGHNT and CDR2 is FRNRAP. The CDR3 contains 13 residues. The CDR3: CASGLGGGYGYTF. In DNA, the CDR3 is TGTGCTAGCGGTTTGGGGGGAGGCTATGGCTACACCTTC.

The chain employs TRBV2 and TRBJ1-3; D is undetermined. The CDR3 covers 15 residues. The germline V gene has CDR1 SNHLY and CDR2 FYNNEI. V was shortened by 4 bases and J by 0 bases, with 10 bases between the two germline ends. CDR3 protein: CASSVGGSSGNTIYF. The CDR3 DNA reads TGTGCCAGCAGTGTGGGAGGGAGCTCTGGAAACACCATATATTTT.

The chain uses TRBV4-3 and TRBJ2-7; 8 bases fit TRBD1. Germline V lookup: CDR1 LGHNA, CDR2 YSLEER. V trimming: 1 base; J trimming: 3 bases; junction bases outside the gene matches: 11. The CDR3 contains 17 residues. The CDR3 DNA reads TGCGCCAGCAGCCAAGGAGACAGGGGCTCCCTTCTCTACGAGCAGTACTTC. It is translated as CASSQGDRGSLLYEQYF.

The chain combines TRBV6-2 or TRBV6-3 with TRBJ1-5, with 7 bases identical to TRBD1. The ends lost 4 bases at V and 5 bases at J; junction bases unmatched: 5. Germline V lookup: CDR1 MNHEY, CDR2 SVGEGT. This CDR3 spans 14 amino acids. The CDR3 DNA is TGTGCCAGCAGTTCCCAGACAGGGTATCAGCCCCAGCATTTT. It codes for CASSSQTGYQPQHF.

This clone appeared many times. The genes are TRBV25-1 and TRBJ1-6; 9 bases align to TRBD1. V was pared by 5 bases and J by 10 bases, with 9 bases of the junction left unmatched. CDR3 length: 15 amino acids. CDR1 and CDR2 from the germline V gene are MGHDK and SYGVNS. DNA for the CDR3: TGTGCCAGCAGTCCGGGACAGGGTTTCGGATCACCCCTCCACTTT. It encodes CASSPGQGFGSPLHF.

The chain recombines TRBV19 with TRBJ1-1; TRBD1 is a possible D gene (5 bases). The germline CDR1 and CDR2 sequences are LNHDA and SQIVND (reference sequence). CDR3 size: 12 residues. V was cut by 7 bases and J by 5 bases, with 11 bases left in between. CDR3 sequence (DNA): TGTGCCAGTACAGGGCCCCGAACTGAAGCTTTCTTT. Its protein is CASTGPRTEAFF.

The chain recombines TRBV30 with TRBJ1-5; D is ambiguous. Germline values: CDR1 GTSNPN, CDR2 SVGIG (reference sequence). V was trimmed by 2 bases and J by 4 bases, leaving 12 bases between them. The CDR3 length is 14 residues. The CDR3 loop reads CAWSPPFPNQPQHF. Here the CDR3 DNA reads TGTGCCTGGAGTCCCCCTTTCCCTAATCAGCCCCAGCATTTT.

The gene calls are TRBV11-1 and TRBJ2-1; a weak D match, TRBD2 (5 bases). V lost 6 bases, J lost 2 bases, and 17 bases lay in between. The CDR3 consists of 16 residues. Germline V gene data show CDR1 as SGHAT and CDR2 as FQDESV (reference sequence). Here the CDR3 reads CASSTFRTVPYNEQFF. CDR3 nucleotides: TGTGCCAGCAGTACCTTCCGGACTGTCCCCTACAATGAGCAGTTCTTC.

This clone occurred a few times. The chain uses TRBV13 and TRBJ1-6; D perhaps matches TRBD1 (6 bases). Germline CDR1 and CDR2: PRHDT and FYEKMQ (reference sequence). The CDR3 sequence is 17 residues long. Trimming pared 5 bases from V and 0 bases from J, leaving 14 bases between. CDR3 loop: CASSNRQASSYNSPLHF. CDR3 sequence (DNA): TGTGCCAGCAGCAACCGACAGGCGAGCTCCTATAATTCACCCCTCCACTTT. Full variable domain (rest looked up from reference TRBV13 and TRBJ1-6): AAGVIQSPRHLIKEKRETATLKCYPIPRHDTVYWYQQGPGQDPQFLISFYEKMQSDKGSIPDRFSAQQFSDYHSELNMSSLELGDSALYFCASSNRQASSYNSPLHFGNGTRLTVT.

The V and J genes are TRBV11-3 and TRBJ1-1, with TRBD1 matching 9 bases. CDR3 length: 17 amino acids. Germline V gives CDR1 SGHNT, CDR2 YENEEA. V was clipped by 0 bases and J by 5 bases; unmatched bases: 10. The CDR3 spells CASSLDFSTGGSTEAFF. CDR3 bases: TGTGCCAGCAGCTTAGATTTTTCTACAGGGGGCTCTACTGAAGCTTTCTTT.

A single count supports this clone. The chain employs TRBV29-1 and TRBJ1-2; 9 bases fit TRBD1. Trimming took 6 bases from V and 8 from J; bases not matched to a gene: 7. From germline, CDR1 is SQVTM and CDR2 ANQGSEA. The CDR3 consists of 12 residues. CDR3 in amino acids: CSVYGTGLGYTF. The CDR3 DNA is TGCAGCGTCTACGGGACAGGGCTCGGCTACACCTTC.

The chain employs TRBV11-3 and TRBJ2-5; a possible D gene is TRBD2 (6 bases). The V gene's germline CDR1 is SGHNT and CDR2 YENEEA. Trimming removed 1 base from V and 3 bases from J, with 12 bases in between. The CDR3 contains 15 residues. The CDR3 DNA is TGTGCCAGCAGCTTAGGTCCCGGGGGTGAAGAGACCCAGTACTTC. Residues: CASSLGPGGEETQYF. The whole variable domain, remainder taken from reference TRBV11-3 and TRBJ2-5, is EAGVVQSPRYKIIEKKQPVAFWCNPISGHNTLYWYLQNLGQGPELLIRYENEEAVDDSQLPKDRFSAERLKGVDSTLKIQPAELGDSAVYLCASSLGPGGEETQYFGPGTRLLVL.